These 7 T cell receptor beta chains were sequenced from one sample in a study of response to subunit inactivated influenza vaccine. MiXCR, run by TCRdb on the RT-PCR reads, gives a single entry per CDR3 protein. The sample records hundreds of thousands of distinct CDR3 sequences, 15% to 20% being singletons. The sample here was CD4+ T cells sorted from PBMCs, taken about 24 months after vaccination. Receptor source: a man aged 50 to 75 who received an inactivated influenza vaccine.

Ten or more counts support this clonotype. The chain carries TRBV1 and TRBJ1-4. TRBV1 is an annotated pseudogene. This CDR3 is built from 16 residues. The CDR3 protein is CTSSRPTGSENEKLFF. In nucleotides, the CDR3 is TGCACCAGCAGCCGGCCTACCGGGAGCGAGAATGAAAAACTGTTTTTT.

The V call is TRBV11-2, the J call TRBJ1-1, with 7 positions matching TRBD1. Germline V gene sequence: CDR1 SGHAT, CDR2 FQNNGV. The CDR3 length is 16 residues. With 4 bases clipped from V and 5 bases from J, the junction kept 13 bases outside the gene matches. CDR3 bases: TGTGCCAGCAGCTCCCGGATGTTGGGACAGAGGACTGAAGCTTTCTTT. Translating gives CASSSRMLGQRTEAFF.

This clonotype was counted a few times. The V call is TRBV28, the J call TRBJ2-1; D is undetermined. The V end lost 3 bases, the J end lost 5 bases, and 11 bases lay between the germline ends. This CDR3 region has 14 residues. Germline V gene sequence: CDR1 MDHEN, CDR2 SYDVKM. In nucleotides, the CDR3 is TGTGCCAGCAGTTTGAGCATGAATGACAATGAGCAGTTCTTC. It translates to CASSLSMNDNEQFF.

The sample holds a few counts of this clonotype. At one boundary the junction diverges from the germline segment, which might be a read error. The rearrangement links TRBV29-1 to TRBJ2-1; D is perhaps TRBD1 or TRBD2 (5 bases each). This CDR3 comprises 12 residues. Germline V gene sequence: CDR1 SQVTM, CDR2 ANQGSEA. CDR3 loop: CSAVVWGSERVF. The DNA for the CDR3 is TGCAGCGCCGTGGTGTGGGGCTCGGAGAGGGTCTTC.

This clonotype was seen at least ten times. The chain is built from TRBV20-1 and TRBJ1-5; TRBD1 matches at 7 bases. The V gene's germline CDR1 is DFQATT and CDR2 SNEGSKA (reference sequence). The CDR3 consists of 14 residues. Trimming removed 5 bases from V and 6 bases from J; junction bases left unmatched: 10. Here the CDR3 DNA reads TGCAGTGCTGCCGGACAGGTGGGCTCTCAGCCCCAGCATTTT. Protein: CSAAGQVGSQPQHF.

CDR3 sequence: CAISPGQGANTGELFF. CDR3 sequence (DNA): TGTGCCATCAGTCCGGGACAGGGGGCCAACACCGGGGAGCTGTTTTTT. The genes are TRBV10-3 and TRBJ2-2; 12 nucleotides align to TRBD1. Germline assignment: CDR1 ENHRY and CDR2 SYGVKD. The V and J ends lost 5 bases and 2 bases, in that order; junction bases with no gene match: 3. The CDR3 contains 16 residues.

V and J are TRBV7-9 and TRBJ1-5; 7 bases fit TRBD1. Per the germline V gene, CDR1 is SEHNR and CDR2 is FQNEAQ (reference sequence). V lost 5 bases to trimming and J lost 9 bases; unmatched junction nucleotides: 7. The CDR3 spans 13 residues. The CDR3 bases are TGTGCCAGCAGCCCGACAGGGCCGTGGCCCCAGCATTTT. This sequence encodes CASSPTGPWPQHF.